The rows below give T cell receptor beta chains drawn from one sample of a study of T cells in Graves' hyperthyroidism and ophthalmopathy. MiXCR, run by TCRdb on the multiplex PCR reads, gives a single entry per CDR3 protein. The data contain a few hundred thousand distinct CDR3 sequences, roughly 20% of them singletons. What was sequenced was blood. The receptors were gathered from a man younger than 30 with Graves' ophthalmopathy. CDR3s include the opening cysteine and the closing phenylalanine or tryptophan. A D gene is named only where the DNA matches it firmly. Some rows mark clone size as missing; the rest say once, few, many or name a class of expanded clone.

CDR3 DNA | CDR3 protein | clone size | D gene | J gene | V gene
TGTGCCAGCAGGGGGGGTTCCGCGGGGGGCACCGGGGAGCTGTTTTTT | CASRGGSAGGTGELFF | - | TRBD2 | TRBJ2-2 | TRBV25-1
TGTGCCAGCAGCCCCGGGACAGGGGCAAATGAGCAGTTCTTC | CASSPGTGANEQFF | many | TRBD1 | TRBJ2-1 | TRBV3-1
TGTGCCATAACCCGGGACAGCAGCTCTGGAAACACCATATATTTT | CAITRDSSSGNTIYF | few | TRBD1 | TRBJ1-3 | TRBV10-3
TGTGCCAGCAGTGCAACTCCTACGGGCATTCAGTACTTC | CASSATPTGIQYF | many | - | TRBJ2-4 | TRBV28
TGTGCCACACGGGGAGGGGGGGCCTATGGCTACACCTTC | CATRGGGAYGYTF | - | - | TRBJ1-2 | TRBV27
TGTGCCAGCAGTCTGACAGGGGGCGGACAGCCCCAGCATTTT | CASSLTGGGQPQHF | many | TRBD1 | TRBJ1-5 | TRBV12-3/TRBV12-4
TGTGCCAGCAGAAAGGACAGGATGATCTACGAGCAGTACTTC | CASRKDRMIYEQYF | - | TRBD1 | TRBJ2-7 | TRBV28
TGCAGTGCTAGGTACCAGGACTTGACGATGGATACGCAGTATTTT | CSARYQDLTMDTQYF | - | - | TRBJ2-3 | TRBV20-1
TGCGCCAGCAGCCCGGCGGGCGGCCCTAACTATGGCTACACCTTC | CASSPAGGPNYGYTF | many | - | TRBJ1-2 | TRBV5-1
TGTGCCAGCTCATCGACAGCTGGGGGTACTGGAAACACCATATATTTT | CASSSTAGGTGNTIYF | - | - | TRBJ1-3 | TRBV18
TGCAGTGCTTCCCGGAGCCAGAATGAAAAACTGTTTTTT | CSASRSQNEKLFF | many | - | TRBJ1-4 | TRBV20-1
TGTGCCAGCAGCTTGGGCGGGGGGCCTTTCTCCTACGAGCAGTACTTC | CASSLGGGPFSYEQYF | - | TRBD2 | TRBJ2-7 | TRBV2
TGTGCCAGCAGCCCCGGTGTAGGGGGTTATTTCGGGGGCACTGAAGCTTTCTTT | CASSPGVGGYFGGTEAFF | - | - | TRBJ1-1 | TRBV9
TGTGCCAGCGCACCTGGGGGAGGCACTCCTAGGGAGCAGTACTTC | CASAPGGGTPREQYF | many | - | TRBJ2-7 | TRBV28
TGTGCCAGCAGTTACGGACAGTCTAACTATGGCTACACCTTC | CASSYGQSNYGYTF | many | - | TRBJ1-2 | TRBV6-5
TGTGCCAGCAGCTTAGGAGCGCCAGGGAACGAGCAGTACTTC | CASSLGAPGNEQYF | - | - | TRBJ2-7 | TRBV7-2
TGTGCCAGCAGCTTCGGACAGGGGATCGGCGAGCAGTACTTC | CASSFGQGIGEQYF | many | TRBD1 | TRBJ2-7 | TRBV7-8
TGCGCCAGCAGCCCCGATCCCCAACGTCGAGAGCAGTACTTC | CASSPDPQRREQYF | few | - | TRBJ2-7 | TRBV10-2
TGTGCCAGCAGTGAAGCTCAGGGTCACTATGGCTACACCTTC | CASSEAQGHYGYTF | many | - | TRBJ1-2 | TRBV6-1
TGTGCCAGCAGCTCAGACACAGGGTTTCGGGAAACTGAAGCTTTCTTT | CASSSDTGFRETEAFF | few | - | TRBJ1-1 | TRBV13
TGTGCCAGCAGTTTACGGGGCCCCAAAAACATTCAGTACTTC | CASSLRGPKNIQYF | - | - | TRBJ2-4 | TRBV12-3/TRBV12-4
TGTGCCAGCGGAGTGGGTGAAGCTTTCTTT | CASGVGEAFF | few | - | TRBJ1-1 | TRBV11-2
TGTGCCAGCAGCCAAGGACTTTCCGGGACGGTCACCTACGAGCAGTACTTC | CASSQGLSGTVTYEQYF | many | - | TRBJ2-7 | TRBV3-1
TGTGCCAGCAGTCGCCCCGGGACGCGGTACGAGCAGTACTTC | CASSRPGTRYEQYF | - | - | TRBJ2-7 | TRBV28
TGTGCCAGCAGTCCCTCGACAGGGAGCAGGGAGACCCAGTACTTC | CASSPSTGSRETQYF | - | TRBD1 | TRBJ2-5 | TRBV28
TGTGCCAGCAGTGAAGCCGGCATCTATGGCTACACCTTC | CASSEAGIYGYTF | many | - | TRBJ1-2 | TRBV6-1
TGTGCCAGCAGTTACTCGAGGGGGGAGCAGTTCTTC | CASSYSRGEQFF | few | - | TRBJ2-1 | TRBV6-2/TRBV6-3
TGTGCCAGCAGTCGGGACTCTAGCGGGGGGCAGAGCTCCTACGAGCAGTACTTC | CASSRDSSGGQSSYEQYF | - | TRBD2 | TRBJ2-7 | TRBV7-9
TGTGCCCGTATTAGAGGACAGCTAAAGCATGGCTACACCTTC | CARIRGQLKHGYTF | few | - | TRBJ1-2 | TRBV19
TGTGCCAGCAGCTTAGACCCAACAGGGGTCCCGAACACCGGGGAGCTGTTTTTT | CASSLDPTGVPNTGELFF | many | TRBD1 | TRBJ2-2 | TRBV11-3
TGCGCCAGCACCCTCGGGGGCCGTAATTCACCCCTCCACTTT | CASTLGGRNSPLHF | many | - | TRBJ1-6 | TRBV5-1
TGTGCCAGCAGCTTAGAGTACGTCTTGACTAGCACAGATACGCAGTATTTT | CASSLEYVLTSTDTQYF | few | - | TRBJ2-3 | TRBV11-2
TGTGCCAGCAGCCGGGGAGGCAGGCCTCAAGATGAGCAGTTCTTC | CASSRGGRPQDEQFF | few | - | TRBJ2-1 | TRBV7-3
TGTGCCAGCAGTTTAGGCGGGGGGGCCGTCGAGCAGTACTTC | CASSLGGGAVEQYF | many | TRBD2 | TRBJ2-7 | TRBV27
TGTGCCAGCAGTGACGGCCGTAATAATGAAAAACTGTTTTTT | CASSDGRNNEKLFF | - | - | TRBJ1-4 | TRBV2
TGTGCCAGCAAACAGGGGGGTTCTGGGGCCAACACTGAAGCTTTCTTT | CASKQGGSGANTEAFF | - | TRBD1 | TRBJ1-1 | TRBV2
TGTGCCAGCAACCGGGGACAGGGATCCGCTGAAGCTTTCTTT | CASNRGQGSAEAFF | many | TRBD1 | TRBJ1-1 | TRBV5-6
TGTGCCAGTAGTATCGAAAAGGTGTTCTATGGCTACACCTTC | CASSIEKVFYGYTF | - | - | TRBJ1-2 | TRBV19
TGTGCCAGCAGTTCTAACAGGGGCCACTATGGCTACACCTTC | CASSSNRGHYGYTF | many | TRBD1 | TRBJ1-2 | TRBV28
TGTGCCAGCAGCTTACAAGAGGGTCGGAACACTGAAGCTTTCTTT | CASSLQEGRNTEAFF | many | - | TRBJ1-1 | TRBV11-2
TGTGCCAGCAGCGCGGGACAGGGCAATGAGCAGTTCTTC | CASSAGQGNEQFF | - | TRBD1 | TRBJ2-1 | TRBV7-3
TGTGCCAGCAGTCCTTGGGACAGGGGGAATCAGCCCCAGCATTTT | CASSPWDRGNQPQHF | many | TRBD1 | TRBJ1-5 | TRBV12-3/TRBV12-4
TGTGCCAGCAGCCAGACTAGCGGGGGCGGGTACAATGAGCAGTTCTTC | CASSQTSGGGYNEQFF | - | TRBD2 | TRBJ2-1 | TRBV3-1
TGTGCCAGCAGCCCCAATCTCACGCCCGGGGCCAACGTCCTGACTTTC | CASSPNLTPGANVLTF | - | - | TRBJ2-6 | TRBV5-8
TGTGCCAGCAGTGTACAGGGGGAAGACTACGAGCAGTACTTC | CASSVQGEDYEQYF | many | TRBD1 | TRBJ2-7 | TRBV2